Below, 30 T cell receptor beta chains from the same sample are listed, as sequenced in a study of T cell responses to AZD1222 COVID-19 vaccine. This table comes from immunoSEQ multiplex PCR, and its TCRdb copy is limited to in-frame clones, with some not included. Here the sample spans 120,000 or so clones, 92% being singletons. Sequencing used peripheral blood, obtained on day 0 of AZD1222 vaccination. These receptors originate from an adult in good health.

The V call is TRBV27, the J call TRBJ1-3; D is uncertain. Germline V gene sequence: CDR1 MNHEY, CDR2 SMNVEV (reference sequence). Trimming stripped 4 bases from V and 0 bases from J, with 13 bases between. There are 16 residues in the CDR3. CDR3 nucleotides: TGTGCCAGCAGTTCCCGACATGCGAGCTCTGGAAACACCATATATTTT. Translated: CASSSRHASSGNTIYF.

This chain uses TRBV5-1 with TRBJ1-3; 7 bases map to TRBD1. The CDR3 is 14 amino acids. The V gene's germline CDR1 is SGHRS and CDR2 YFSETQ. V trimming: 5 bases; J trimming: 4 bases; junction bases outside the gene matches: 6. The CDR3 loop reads CASRRTGAGNTIYF. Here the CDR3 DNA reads TGCGCCAGCAGACGGACAGGCGCGGGAAACACCATATATTTT.

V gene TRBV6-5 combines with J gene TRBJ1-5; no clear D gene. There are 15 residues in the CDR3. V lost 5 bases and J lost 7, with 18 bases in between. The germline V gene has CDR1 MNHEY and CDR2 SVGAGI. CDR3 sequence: CASSPTGSSGQPQHF. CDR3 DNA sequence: TGTGCCAGCAGTCCCACCGGGTCATCGGGGCAGCCCCAGCATTTT.

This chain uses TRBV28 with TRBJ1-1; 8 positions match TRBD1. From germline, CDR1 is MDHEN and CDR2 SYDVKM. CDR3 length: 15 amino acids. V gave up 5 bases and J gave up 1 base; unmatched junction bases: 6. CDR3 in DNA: TGTGCCAGCAGTCCCTCAGGGGGCGGGAACACTGAAGCTTTCTTT. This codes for CASSPSGGGNTEAFF.

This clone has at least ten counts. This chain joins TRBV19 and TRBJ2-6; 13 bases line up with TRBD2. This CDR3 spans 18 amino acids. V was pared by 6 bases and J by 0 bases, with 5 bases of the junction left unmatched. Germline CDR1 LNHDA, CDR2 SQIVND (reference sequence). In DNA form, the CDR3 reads TGTGCCAGTAGCCTAGGACTAGCGGGGGCCTCTGGGGCCAACGTCCTGACTTTC. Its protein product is CASSLGLAGASGANVLTF.

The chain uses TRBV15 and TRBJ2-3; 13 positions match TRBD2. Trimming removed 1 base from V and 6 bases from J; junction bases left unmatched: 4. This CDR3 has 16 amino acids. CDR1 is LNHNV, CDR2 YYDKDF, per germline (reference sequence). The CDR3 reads CATSRGTGLAGDTQYF. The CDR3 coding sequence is TGTGCCACCAGCAGAGGTACGGGACTAGCGGGGGATACGCAGTATTTT.

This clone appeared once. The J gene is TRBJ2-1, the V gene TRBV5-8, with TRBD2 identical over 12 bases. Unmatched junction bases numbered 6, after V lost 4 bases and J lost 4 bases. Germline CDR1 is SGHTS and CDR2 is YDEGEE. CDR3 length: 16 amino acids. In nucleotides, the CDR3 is TGTGCCAGCAGCCCTCAGACTAGCGGGAGTTACAATGAGCAGTTCTTC. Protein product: CASSPQTSGSYNEQFF.

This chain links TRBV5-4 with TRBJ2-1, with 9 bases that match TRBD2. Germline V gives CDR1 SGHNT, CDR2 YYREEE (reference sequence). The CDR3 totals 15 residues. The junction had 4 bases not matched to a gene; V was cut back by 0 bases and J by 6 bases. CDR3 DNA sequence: TGTGCCAGCAGCTTGGGTAGCGGGAGTGGCAATGAGCAGTTCTTC. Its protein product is CASSLGSGSGNEQFF.

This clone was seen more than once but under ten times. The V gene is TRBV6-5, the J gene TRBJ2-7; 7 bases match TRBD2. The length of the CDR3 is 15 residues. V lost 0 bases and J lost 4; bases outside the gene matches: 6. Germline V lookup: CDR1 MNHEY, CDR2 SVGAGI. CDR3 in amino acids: CASSYSGQGGYEQYF. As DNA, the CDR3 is TGTGCCAGCAGTTACTCGGGTCAGGGAGGGTACGAGCAGTACTTC.

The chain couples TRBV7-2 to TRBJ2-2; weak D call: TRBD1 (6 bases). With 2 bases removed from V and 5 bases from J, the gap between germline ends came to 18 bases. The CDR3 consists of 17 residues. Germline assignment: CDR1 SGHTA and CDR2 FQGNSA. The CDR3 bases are TGTGCCAGCAGCTTAATTCGGACACAGGGAAGGACCGGGGAGCTGTTTTTT. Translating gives CASSLIRTQGRTGELFF. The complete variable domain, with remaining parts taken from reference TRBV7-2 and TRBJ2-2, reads GAGVSQSPSNKVTEKGKDVELRCDPISGHTALYWYRQSLGQGLEFLIYFQGNSAPDKSGLPSDRFSAERTGGSVSTLTIQRTQQEDSAVYLCASSLIRTQGRTGELFFGEGSRLTVL.

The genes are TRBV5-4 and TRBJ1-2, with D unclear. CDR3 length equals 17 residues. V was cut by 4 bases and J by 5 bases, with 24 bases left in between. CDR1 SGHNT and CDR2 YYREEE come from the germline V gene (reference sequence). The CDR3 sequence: CASSNWRTNTAKYGYTF. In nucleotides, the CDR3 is TGTGCCAGCAGCAACTGGAGAACGAATACGGCAAAATATGGCTACACCTTC. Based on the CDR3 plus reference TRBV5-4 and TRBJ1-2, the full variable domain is ETGVTQSPTHLIKTRGQQVTLRCSSQSGHNTVSWYQQALGQGPQFIFQYYREEENGRGNFPPRFSGLQFPNYSSELNVNALELDDSALYLCASSNWRTNTAKYGYTFGSGTRLTVV.

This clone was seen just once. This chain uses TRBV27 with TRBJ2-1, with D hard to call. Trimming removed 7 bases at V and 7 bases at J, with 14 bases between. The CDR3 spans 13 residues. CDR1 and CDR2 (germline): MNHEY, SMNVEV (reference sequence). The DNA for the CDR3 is TGTGCCAGCAATTCCCGAATGGGGAATGAGCAGTTCTTC. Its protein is CASNSRMGNEQFF.

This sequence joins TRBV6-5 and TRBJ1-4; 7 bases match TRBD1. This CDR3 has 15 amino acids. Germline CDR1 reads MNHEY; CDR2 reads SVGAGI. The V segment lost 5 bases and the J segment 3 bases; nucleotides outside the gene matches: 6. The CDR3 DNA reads TGTGCCAGCAGTCTCTGGGACAGTCCTAATGAAAAACTGTTTTTT. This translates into CASSLWDSPNEKLFF.

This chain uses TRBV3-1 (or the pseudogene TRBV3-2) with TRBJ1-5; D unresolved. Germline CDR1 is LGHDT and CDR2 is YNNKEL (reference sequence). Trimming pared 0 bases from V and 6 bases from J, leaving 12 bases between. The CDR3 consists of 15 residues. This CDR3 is CASSQDGSMTQPQHF. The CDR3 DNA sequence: TGTGCCAGCAGCCAAGATGGGAGTATGACTCAGCCCCAGCATTTT.

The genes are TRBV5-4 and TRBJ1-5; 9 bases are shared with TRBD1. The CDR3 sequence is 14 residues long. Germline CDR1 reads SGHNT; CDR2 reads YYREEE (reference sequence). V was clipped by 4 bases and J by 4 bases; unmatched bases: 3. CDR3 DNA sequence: TGTGCCAGCAGCACCGGGACAGGGAATCAGCCCCAGCATTTT. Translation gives CASSTGTGNQPQHF. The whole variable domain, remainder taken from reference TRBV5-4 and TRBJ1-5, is ETGVTQSPTHLIKTRGQQVTLRCSSQSGHNTVSWYQQALGQGPQFIFQYYREEENGRGNFPPRFSGLQFPNYSSELNVNALELDDSALYLCASSTGTGNQPQHFGDGTRLSIL.

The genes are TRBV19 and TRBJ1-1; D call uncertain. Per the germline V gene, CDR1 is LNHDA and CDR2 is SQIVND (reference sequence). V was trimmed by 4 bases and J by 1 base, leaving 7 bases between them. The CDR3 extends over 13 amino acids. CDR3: CASSNQKNTEAFF. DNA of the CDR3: TGTGCCAGTAGTAACCAAAAGAACACTGAAGCTTTCTTT.

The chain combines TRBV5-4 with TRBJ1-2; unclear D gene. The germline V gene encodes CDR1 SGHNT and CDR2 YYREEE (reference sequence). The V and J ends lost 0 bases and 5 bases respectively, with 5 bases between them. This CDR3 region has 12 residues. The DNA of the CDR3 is TGTGCCAGCAGCTTGGATGTGTATGGCTACACCTTC. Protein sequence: CASSLDVYGYTF.

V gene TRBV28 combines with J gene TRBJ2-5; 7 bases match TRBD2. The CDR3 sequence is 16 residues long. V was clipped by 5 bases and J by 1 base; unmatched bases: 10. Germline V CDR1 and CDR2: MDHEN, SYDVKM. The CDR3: CASSHYGRRPQETQYF. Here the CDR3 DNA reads TGTGCCAGCAGTCACTACGGGAGGCGACCCCAAGAGACCCAGTACTTC.

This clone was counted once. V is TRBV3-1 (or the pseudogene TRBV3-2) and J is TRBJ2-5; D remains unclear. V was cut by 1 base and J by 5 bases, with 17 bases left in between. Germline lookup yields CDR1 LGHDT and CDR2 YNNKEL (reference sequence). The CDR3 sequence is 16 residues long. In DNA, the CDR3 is TGTGCCAGCAGCCAAGTGGGATTAAGGGCCGGGGAGACCCAGTACTTC. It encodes CASSQVGLRAGETQYF.

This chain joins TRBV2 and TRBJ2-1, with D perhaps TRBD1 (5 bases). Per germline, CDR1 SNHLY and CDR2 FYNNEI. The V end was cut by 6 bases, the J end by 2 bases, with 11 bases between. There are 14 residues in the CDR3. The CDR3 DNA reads TGTGCCAGCAGAGGGTCAGGGACCTACAATGAGCAGTTCTTC. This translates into CASRGSGTYNEQFF.

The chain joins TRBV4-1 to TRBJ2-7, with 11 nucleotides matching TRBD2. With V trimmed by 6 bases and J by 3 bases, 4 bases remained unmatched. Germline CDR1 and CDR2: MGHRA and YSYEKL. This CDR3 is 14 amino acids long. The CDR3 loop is CASRRGLADYEQYF. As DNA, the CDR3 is TGCGCCAGCAGAAGGGGACTAGCGGACTACGAGCAGTACTTC.

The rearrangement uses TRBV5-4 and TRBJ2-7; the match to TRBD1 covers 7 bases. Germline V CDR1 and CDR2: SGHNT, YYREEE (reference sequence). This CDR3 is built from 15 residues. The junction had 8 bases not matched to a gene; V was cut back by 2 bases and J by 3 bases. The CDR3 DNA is TGTGCCAGCAGCTTATGGGACAGCGCAAACTACGAGCAGTACTTC. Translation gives CASSLWDSANYEQYF.

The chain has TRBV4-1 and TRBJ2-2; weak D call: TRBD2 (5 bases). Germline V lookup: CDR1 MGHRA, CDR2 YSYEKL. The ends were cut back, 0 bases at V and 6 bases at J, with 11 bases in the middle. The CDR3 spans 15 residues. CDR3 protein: CASSQESTGAGELFF. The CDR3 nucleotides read TGCGCCAGCAGCCAAGAAAGTACCGGGGCCGGGGAGCTGTTTTTT.

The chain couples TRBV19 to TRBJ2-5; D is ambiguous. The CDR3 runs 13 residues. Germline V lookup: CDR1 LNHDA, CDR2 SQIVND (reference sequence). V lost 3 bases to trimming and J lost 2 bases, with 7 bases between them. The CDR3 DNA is TGTGCCAGTAGTATGAGCGTACAAGAGACCCAGTACTTC. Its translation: CASSMSVQETQYF.

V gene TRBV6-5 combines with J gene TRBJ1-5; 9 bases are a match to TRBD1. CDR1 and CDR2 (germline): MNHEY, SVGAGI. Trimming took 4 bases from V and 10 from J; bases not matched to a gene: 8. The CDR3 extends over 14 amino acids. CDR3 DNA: TGTGCCAGCAGTTCGGGACAGGGATCGGGACCCCAGCATTTT. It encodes CASSSGQGSGPQHF.

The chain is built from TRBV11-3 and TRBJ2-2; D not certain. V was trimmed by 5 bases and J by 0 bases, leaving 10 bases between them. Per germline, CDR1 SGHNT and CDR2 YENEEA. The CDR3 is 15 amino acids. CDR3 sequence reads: CASSPTQTNTGELFF. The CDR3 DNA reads TGTGCCAGCAGCCCCACCCAAACGAACACCGGGGAGCTGTTTTTT.

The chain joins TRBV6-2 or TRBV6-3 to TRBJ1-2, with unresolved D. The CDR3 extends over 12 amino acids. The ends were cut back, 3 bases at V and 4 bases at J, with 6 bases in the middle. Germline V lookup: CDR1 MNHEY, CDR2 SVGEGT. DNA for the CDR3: TGTGCCAGCAGTTATCTCCTCTATGGCTACACCTTC. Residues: CASSYLLYGYTF.

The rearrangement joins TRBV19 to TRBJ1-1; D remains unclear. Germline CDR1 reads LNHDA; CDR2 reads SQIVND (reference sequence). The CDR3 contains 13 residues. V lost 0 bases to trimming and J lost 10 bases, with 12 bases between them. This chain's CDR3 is CASSIESLHLAFF. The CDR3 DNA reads TGTGCCAGTAGTATAGAGAGCCTCCATCTAGCTTTCTTT.

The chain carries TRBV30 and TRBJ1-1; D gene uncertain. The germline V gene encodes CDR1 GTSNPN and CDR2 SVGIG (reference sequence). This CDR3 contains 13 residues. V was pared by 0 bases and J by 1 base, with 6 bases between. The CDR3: CAWSVHPNTEAFF. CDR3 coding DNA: TGTGCCTGGAGTGTACACCCGAACACTGAAGCTTTCTTT. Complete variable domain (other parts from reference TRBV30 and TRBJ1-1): SQTIHQWPATLVQPVGSPLSLECTVEGTSNPNLYWYRQAAGRGLQLLFYSVGIGQISSEVPQNLSASRPQDRQFILSSKKLLLSDSGFYLCAWSVHPNTEAFFGQGTRLTVV.

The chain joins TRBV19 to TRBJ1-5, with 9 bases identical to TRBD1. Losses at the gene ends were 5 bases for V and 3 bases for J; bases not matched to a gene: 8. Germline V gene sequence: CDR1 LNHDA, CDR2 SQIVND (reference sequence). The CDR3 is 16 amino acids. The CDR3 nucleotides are TGTGCCAGTAGTCTTGCTGGGACAGGGTTCAATCAGCCCCAGCATTTT. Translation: CASSLAGTGFNQPQHF. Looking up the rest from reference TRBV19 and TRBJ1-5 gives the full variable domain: DGGITQSPKYLFRKEGQNVTLSCEQNLNHDAMYWYRQDPGQGLRLIYYSQIVNDFQKGDIAEGYSVSREKKESFPLTVTSAQKNPTAFYLCASSLAGTGFNQPQHFGDGTRLSIL.